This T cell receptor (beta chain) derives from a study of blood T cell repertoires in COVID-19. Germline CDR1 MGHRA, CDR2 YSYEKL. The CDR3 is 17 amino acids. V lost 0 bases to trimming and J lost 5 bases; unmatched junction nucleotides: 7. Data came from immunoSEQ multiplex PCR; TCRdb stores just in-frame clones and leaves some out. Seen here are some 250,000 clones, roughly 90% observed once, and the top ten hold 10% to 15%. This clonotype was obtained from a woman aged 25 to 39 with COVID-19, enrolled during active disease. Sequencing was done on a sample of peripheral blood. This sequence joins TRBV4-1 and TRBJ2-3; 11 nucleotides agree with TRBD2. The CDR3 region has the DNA TGCGCCAGCAGCCAAGATTTAGCGGGGGGGCCTCTAGATACGCAGTATTTT. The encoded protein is CASSQDLAGGPLDTQYF.